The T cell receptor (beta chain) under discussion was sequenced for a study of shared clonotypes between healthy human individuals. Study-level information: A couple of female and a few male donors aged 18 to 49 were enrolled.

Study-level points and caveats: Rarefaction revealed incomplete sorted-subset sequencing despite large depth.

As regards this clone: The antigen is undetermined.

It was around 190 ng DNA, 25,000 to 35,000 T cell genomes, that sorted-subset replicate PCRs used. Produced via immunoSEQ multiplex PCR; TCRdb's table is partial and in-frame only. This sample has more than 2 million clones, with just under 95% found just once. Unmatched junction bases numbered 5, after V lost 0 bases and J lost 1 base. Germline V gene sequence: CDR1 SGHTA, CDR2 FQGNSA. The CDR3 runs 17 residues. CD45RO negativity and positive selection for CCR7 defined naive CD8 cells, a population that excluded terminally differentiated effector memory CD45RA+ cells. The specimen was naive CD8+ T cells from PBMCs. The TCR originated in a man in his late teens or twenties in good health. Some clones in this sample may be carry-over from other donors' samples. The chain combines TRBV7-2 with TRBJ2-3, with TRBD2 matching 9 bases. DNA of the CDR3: TGTGCCAGCAGCTTAGCGGTGACTAGCGGTGGCACAGATACGCAGTATTTT. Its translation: CASSLAVTSGGTDTQYF.